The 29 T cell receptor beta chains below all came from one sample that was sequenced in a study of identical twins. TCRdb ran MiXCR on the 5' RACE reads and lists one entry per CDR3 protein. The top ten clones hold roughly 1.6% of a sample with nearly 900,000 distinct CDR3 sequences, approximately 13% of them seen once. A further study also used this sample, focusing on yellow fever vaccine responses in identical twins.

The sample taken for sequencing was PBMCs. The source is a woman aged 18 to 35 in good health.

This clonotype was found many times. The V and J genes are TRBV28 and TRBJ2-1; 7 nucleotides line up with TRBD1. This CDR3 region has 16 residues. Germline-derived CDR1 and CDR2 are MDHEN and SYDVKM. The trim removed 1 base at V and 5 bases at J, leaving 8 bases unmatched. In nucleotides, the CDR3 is TGTGCCAGCAGTTTATTCATAGGGGACAGAGACAATGAGCAGTTCTTC. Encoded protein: CASSLFIGDRDNEQFF.

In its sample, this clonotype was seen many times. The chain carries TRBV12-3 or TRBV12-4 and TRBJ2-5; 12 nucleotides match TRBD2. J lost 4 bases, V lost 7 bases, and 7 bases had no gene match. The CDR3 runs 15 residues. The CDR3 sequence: CASTPSGGALETQYF. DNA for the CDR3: TGTGCCAGCACCCCTAGCGGGGGGGCCCTAGAGACCCAGTACTTC.

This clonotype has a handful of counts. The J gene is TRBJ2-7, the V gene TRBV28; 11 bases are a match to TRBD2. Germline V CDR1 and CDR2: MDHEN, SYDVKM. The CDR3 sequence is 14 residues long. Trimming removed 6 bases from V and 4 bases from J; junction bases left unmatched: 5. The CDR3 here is CASRTGTSGYEQYF. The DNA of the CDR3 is TGTGCCAGCAGAACCGGGACTAGCGGATACGAGCAGTACTTC.

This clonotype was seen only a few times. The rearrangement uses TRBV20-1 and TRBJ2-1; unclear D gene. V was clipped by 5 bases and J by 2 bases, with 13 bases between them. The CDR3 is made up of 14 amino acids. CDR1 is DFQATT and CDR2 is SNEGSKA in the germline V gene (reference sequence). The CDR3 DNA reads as TGCAGTGCTCAAGTCGAAGGCCCCTACAATGAGCAGTTCTTC. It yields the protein CSAQVEGPYNEQFF.

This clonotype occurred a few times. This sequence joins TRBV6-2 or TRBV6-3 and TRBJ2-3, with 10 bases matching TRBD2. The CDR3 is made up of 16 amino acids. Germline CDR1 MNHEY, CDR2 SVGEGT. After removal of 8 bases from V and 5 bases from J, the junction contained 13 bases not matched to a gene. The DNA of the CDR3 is TGTGCCAGCCCCAGCGGGGGGGTTGCTTCGGGAGATACGCAGTATTTT. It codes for CASPSGGVASGDTQYF.

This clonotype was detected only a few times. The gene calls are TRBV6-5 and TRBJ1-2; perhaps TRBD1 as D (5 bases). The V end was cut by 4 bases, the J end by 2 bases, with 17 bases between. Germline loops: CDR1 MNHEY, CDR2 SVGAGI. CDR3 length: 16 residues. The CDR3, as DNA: TGTGCCAGCAGTTCCGACCTCCTGACAGAGAACTATGGCTACACCTTC. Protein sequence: CASSSDLLTENYGYTF.

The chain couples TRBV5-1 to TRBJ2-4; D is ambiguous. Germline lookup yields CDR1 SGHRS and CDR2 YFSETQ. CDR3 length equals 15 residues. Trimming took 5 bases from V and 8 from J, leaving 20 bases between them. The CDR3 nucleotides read TGCGCCAGCAGGAGGACGCCCTTTGAGTCGGACATTCAGTACTTC. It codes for CASRRTPFESDIQYF. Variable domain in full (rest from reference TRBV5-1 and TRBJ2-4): KAGVTQTPRYLIKTRGQQVTLSCSPISGHRSVSWYQQTPGQGLQFLFEYFSETQRNKGNFPGRFSGRQFSNSRSEMNVSTLELGDSALYLCASRRTPFESDIQYFGAGTRLSVL.

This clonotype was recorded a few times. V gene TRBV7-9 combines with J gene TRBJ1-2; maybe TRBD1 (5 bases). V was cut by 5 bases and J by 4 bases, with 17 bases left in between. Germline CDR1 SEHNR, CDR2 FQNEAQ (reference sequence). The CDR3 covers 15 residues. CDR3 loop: CASSHRGSTFYGYTF. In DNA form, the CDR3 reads TGTGCCAGCAGCCATAGGGGTTCCACGTTCTATGGCTACACCTTC.

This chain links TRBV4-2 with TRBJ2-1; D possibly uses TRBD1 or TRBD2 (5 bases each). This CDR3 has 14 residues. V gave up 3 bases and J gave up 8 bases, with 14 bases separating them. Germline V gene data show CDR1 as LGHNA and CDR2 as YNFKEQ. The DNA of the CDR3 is TGTGCCAGCAGCCAGGCAGGACTGGGGGATGAGCAGTTCTTC. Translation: CASSQAGLGDEQFF.

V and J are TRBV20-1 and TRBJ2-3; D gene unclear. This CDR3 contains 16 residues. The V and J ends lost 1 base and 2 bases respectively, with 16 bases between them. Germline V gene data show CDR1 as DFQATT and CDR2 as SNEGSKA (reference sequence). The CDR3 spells CSARGFGQVSTDTQYF. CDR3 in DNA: TGCAGTGCTAGAGGTTTCGGCCAGGTCTCCACAGATACGCAGTATTTT.

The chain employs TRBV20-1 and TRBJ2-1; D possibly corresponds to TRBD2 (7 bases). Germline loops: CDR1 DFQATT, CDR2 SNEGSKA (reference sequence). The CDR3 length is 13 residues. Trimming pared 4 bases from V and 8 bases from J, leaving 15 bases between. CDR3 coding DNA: TGCAGTGCTACACCTACAGGGAGGGATGAGCAGTTCTTC. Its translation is CSATPTGRDEQFF.

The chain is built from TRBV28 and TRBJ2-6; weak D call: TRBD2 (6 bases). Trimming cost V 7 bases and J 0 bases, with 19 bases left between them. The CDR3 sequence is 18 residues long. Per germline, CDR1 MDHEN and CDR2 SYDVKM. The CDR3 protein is CASNIGRQPTSGANVLTF. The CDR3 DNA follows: TGTGCCAGCAACATTGGGAGGCAGCCGACCTCTGGGGCCAACGTCCTGACTTTC.

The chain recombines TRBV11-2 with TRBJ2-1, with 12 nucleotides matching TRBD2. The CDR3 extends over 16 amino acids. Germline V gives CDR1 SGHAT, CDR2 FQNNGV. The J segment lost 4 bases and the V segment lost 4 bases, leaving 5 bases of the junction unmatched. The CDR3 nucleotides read TGTGCCAGCAGCTGGACGACTAGCGGGGGTTACAATGAGCAGTTCTTC. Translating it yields CASSWTTSGGYNEQFF.

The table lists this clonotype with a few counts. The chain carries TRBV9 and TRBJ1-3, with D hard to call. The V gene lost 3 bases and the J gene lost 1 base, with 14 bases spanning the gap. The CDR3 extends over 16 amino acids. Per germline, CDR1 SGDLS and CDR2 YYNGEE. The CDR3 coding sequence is TGTGCCAGCAGCGGCGGGAGCCGGGTTTCTGGAAACACCATATATTTT. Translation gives CASSGGSRVSGNTIYF.

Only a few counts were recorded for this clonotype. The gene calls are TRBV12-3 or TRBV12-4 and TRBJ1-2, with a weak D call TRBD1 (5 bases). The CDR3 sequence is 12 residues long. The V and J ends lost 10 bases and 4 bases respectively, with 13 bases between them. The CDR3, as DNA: TGTGCCATCACCGGGACCCGCTATGGCTACACCTTC. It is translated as CAITGTRYGYTF.

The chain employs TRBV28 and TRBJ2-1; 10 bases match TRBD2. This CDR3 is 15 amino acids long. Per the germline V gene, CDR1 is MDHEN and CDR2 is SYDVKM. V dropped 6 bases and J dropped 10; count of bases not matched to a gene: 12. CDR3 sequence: CASSREREGRREQFF. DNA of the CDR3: TGTGCCAGCAGCCGGGAGCGGGAGGGCCGGCGGGAGCAGTTCTTC. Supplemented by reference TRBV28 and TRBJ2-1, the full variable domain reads DVKVTQSSRYLVKRTGEKVFLECVQDMDHENMFWYRQDPGLGLRLIYFSYDVKMKEKGDIPEGYSVSREKKERFSLILESASTNQTSMYLCASSREREGRREQFFGPGTRLTVL.

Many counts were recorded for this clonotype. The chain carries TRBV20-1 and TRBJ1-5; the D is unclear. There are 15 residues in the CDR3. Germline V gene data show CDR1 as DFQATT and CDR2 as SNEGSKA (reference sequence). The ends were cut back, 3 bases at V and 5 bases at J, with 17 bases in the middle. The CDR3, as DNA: TGCAGTGCTAGTCGGACGTTCCTAACTGATCAGCCCCAGCATTTT. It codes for CSASRTFLTDQPQHF.

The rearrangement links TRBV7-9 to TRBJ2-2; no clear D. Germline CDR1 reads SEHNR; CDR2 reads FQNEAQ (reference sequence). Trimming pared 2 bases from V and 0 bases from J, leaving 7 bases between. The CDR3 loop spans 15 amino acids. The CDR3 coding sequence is TGTGCCAGCAGCTTATCCACAGCGAACACCGGGGAGCTGTTTTTT. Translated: CASSLSTANTGELFF. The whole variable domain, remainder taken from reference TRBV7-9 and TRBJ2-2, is DTGVSQNPRHKITKRGQNVTFRCDPISEHNRLYWYRQTLGQGPEFLTYFQNEAQLEKSRLLSDRFSAERPKGSFSTLEIQRTEQGDSAMYLCASSLSTANTGELFFGEGSRLTVL.

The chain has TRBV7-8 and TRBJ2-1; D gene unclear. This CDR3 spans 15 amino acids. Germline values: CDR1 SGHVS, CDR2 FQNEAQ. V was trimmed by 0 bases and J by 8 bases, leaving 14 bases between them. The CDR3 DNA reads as TGTGCCAGCAGCTTAGCGGGTCGGGTGGGCGATGAGCAGTTCTTC. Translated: CASSLAGRVGDEQFF.

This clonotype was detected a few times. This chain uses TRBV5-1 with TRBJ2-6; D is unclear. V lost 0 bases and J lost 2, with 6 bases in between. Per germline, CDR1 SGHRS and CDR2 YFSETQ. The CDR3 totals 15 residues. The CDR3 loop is CASSLESAGANVLTF. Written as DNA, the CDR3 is TGCGCCAGCAGCTTGGAATCAGCTGGGGCCAACGTCCTGACTTTC.

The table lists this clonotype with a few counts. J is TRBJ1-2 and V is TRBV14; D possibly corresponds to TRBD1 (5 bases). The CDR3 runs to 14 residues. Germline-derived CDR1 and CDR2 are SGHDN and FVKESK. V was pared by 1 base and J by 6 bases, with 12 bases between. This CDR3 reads CASSQVWQGDGYTF. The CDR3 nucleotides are TGTGCCAGCAGCCAAGTCTGGCAGGGCGATGGCTACACCTTC.

This chain's CDR3 is CSARATGGFGYGYTF. The CDR3 DNA reads as TGCAGTGCTAGAGCCACAGGGGGCTTCGGCTATGGCTACACCTTC. The V call is TRBV20-1, the J call TRBJ1-2; 9 positions agree with TRBD1. CDR1 DFQATT and CDR2 SNEGSKA come from the germline V gene (reference sequence). The CDR3 spans 15 residues. V was clipped by 1 base and J by 4 bases; unmatched bases: 7.

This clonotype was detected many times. CDR3 DNA: TGTGCCAGCAGCCCCGAGGGGGGATCGTACTATGGCTACACCTTC. It specifies CASSPEGGSYYGYTF. V is TRBV5-6 and J is TRBJ1-2; D perhaps matches TRBD1 (6 bases). Germline CDR1 SGHDT, CDR2 YYEEEE. Trimming took 4 bases from V and 3 from J, leaving 16 bases between them. CDR3 length: 15 amino acids.

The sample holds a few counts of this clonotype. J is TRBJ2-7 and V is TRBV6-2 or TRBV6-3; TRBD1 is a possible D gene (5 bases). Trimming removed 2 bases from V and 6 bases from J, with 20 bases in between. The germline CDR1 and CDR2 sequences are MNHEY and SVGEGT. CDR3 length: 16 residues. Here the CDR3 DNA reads TGTGCCAGCAGTTACCCCCACCGGGCAGGGATAAGCGAGCAGTACTTC. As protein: CASSYPHRAGISEQYF.

As DNA, the CDR3 is TGTGCCAGCAGCCCCAGAGGGGGGACAGGGGGCAATGAGCAGTTCTTC. As protein: CASSPRGGTGGNEQFF. This rearrangement joins TRBV7-8 to TRBJ2-1, with 11 bases fitting TRBD1. Germline CDR1 is SGHVS and CDR2 is FQNEAQ. Losses at the gene ends were 5 bases for V and 6 bases for J; bases not matched to a gene: 9. CDR3 size: 16 residues.

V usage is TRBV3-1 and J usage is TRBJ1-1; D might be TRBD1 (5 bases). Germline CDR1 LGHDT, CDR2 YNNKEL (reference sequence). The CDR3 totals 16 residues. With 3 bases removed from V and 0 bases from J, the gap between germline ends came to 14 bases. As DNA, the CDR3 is TGTGCCAGCAGCCATCAGGCGCGACAGATGAACACTGAAGCTTTCTTT. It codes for CASSHQARQMNTEAFF.

The chain's CDR3 is CSARDLGGQFF. CDR3 DNA sequence: TGCAGTGCTAGAGATCTGGGGGGGCAGTTCTTC. V gene TRBV20-1 combines with J gene TRBJ2-1; possible D gene TRBD2, 6 bases. With 0 bases removed from V and 12 bases from J, the gap between germline ends came to 9 bases. Germline V gene data show CDR1 as DFQATT and CDR2 as SNEGSKA (reference sequence). CDR3 size: 11 residues.

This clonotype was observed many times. The CDR3 reads CATSDPGTLNNEQFF. As DNA, the CDR3 is TGTGCCACCAGTGATCCCGGGACTCTGAACAATGAGCAGTTCTTC. The chain carries TRBV24-1 and TRBJ2-1; possible D gene TRBD2, 6 bases. CDR3 length equals 15 residues. V dropped 3 bases and J dropped 5 bases, with 13 bases sitting between them. The germline V gene encodes CDR1 KGHDR and CDR2 SFDVKD.

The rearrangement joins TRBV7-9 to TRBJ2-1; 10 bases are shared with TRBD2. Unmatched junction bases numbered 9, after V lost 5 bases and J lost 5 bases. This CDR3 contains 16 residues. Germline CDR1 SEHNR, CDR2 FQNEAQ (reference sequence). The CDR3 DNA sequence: TGTGCCAGCAGCCGTTTAGCGGGAGGCGGGAACAATGAGCAGTTCTTC. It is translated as CASSRLAGGGNNEQFF.